The rows below give T cell receptor beta chains drawn from one sample of a study of CD8+CD57+ T cells in acquired aplastic anemia. TCRdb redid the calling of the reads with MiXCR, one entry per CDR3 protein. The repertoire holds fewer than 200,000 distinct CDR3 sequences, with around 48% as singletons. Material for sequencing was sorted CD4+, CD8+, or CD8+CD57+ T cells (not recorded which) from PBMCs. The origin of the receptors is a human donor with aplastic anemia. Both conserved end residues are part of each CDR3. The D gene is left open where the match is weak. Only some rows state a clone size, as once, few, many or a class for expanded clones.

v_call	d_call	j_call	clone_size	cdr3_aa	cdr3_nt
TRBV7-9	TRBD1	TRBJ1-2	NA	CASSLDQGARGYTF	TGTGCCAGCAGCTTAGACCAGGGGGCGCGCGGCTACACCTTC
TRBV25-1	NA	TRBJ2-2	NA	CASSQPGSNTGELFF	TGTGCCAGCAGTCAGCCGGGTTCGAACACCGGGGAGCTGTTTTTT
TRBV30	NA	TRBJ1-2	few	CAWSYPGTYGYTF	TGTGCCTGGAGTTATCCGGGAACCTATGGCTACACCTTC
TRBV24-1	TRBD1	TRBJ2-2	NA	CATSDPGQGNTGELFF	TGTGCCACCAGTGACCCTGGACAGGGGAACACCGGGGAGCTGTTTTTT
TRBV6-1	NA	TRBJ2-7	NA	CATRRSTYEQYF	TGTGCCACCCGGAGGAGTACCTACGAGCAGTACTTC
TRBV7-9	TRBD1	TRBJ1-3	many	CASSLALIMGTVSGNTIYF	TGTGCCAGCAGCTTAGCGCTAATAATGGGGACAGTCTCTGGAAACACCATATATTTT
TRBV6-5	NA	TRBJ1-1	many	CASSYTGRGTEAFF	TGTGCCAGCAGCTATACAGGGCGTGGCACTGAAGCTTTCTTT
TRBV6-6	NA	TRBJ2-5	many	CASSYGLQETQYF	TGTGCCAGCAGTTACGGGTTACAAGAGACCCAGTACTTC
TRBV20-1	TRBD1	TRBJ1-1	many	CSARIGGAGTEAFF	TGCAGTGCTAGGATAGGGGGCGCGGGGACTGAAGCTTTCTTT
TRBV12-3/TRBV12-4	NA	TRBJ1-1	many	CASKGSRRGGTEAFF	TGTGCCAGCAAAGGGTCGCGGAGGGGGGGCACTGAAGCTTTCTTT
TRBV29-1	TRBD1	TRBJ1-1	NA	CSVAGQGAGEAFF	TGCAGCGTTGCGGGACAGGGGGCAGGTGAAGCTTTCTTT
TRBV6-5	NA	TRBJ2-5	NA	CASSYWGKEETQYF	TGTGCCAGCAGTTACTGGGGGAAAGAAGAGACCCAGTACTTC
TRBV7-2	TRBD1	TRBJ1-2	NA	CASTLQGSNGYTF	TGTGCCAGCACCCTACAGGGGTCGAATGGCTACACCTTC
TRBV2	NA	TRBJ2-7	NA	CASSVETTYEQYF	TGTGCCAGCAGTGTTGAGACAACATACGAGCAGTACTTC
TRBV4-1	TRBD1	TRBJ1-6	NA	CATKTGTGTVESPLHF	TGCGCCACCAAAACCGGTACCGGGACAGTCGAATCACCCCTCCACTTT
TRBV7-9	TRBD1	TRBJ2-7	NA	CATDRGYEQCF	TGTGCCACTGACAGGGGCTACGAGCAGTGCTTC
TRBV12-3/TRBV12-4	NA	TRBJ2-7	NA	CASSRPDGSYEQYF	TGTGCCAGCAGCCGCCCGGACGGGAGCTACGAGCAGTACTTC
TRBV7-3	NA	TRBJ2-5	NA	CASSPQGGPGETQYF	TGTGCCAGCAGCCCGCAAGGGGGGCCGGGAGAGACCCAGTACTTC
TRBV7-8	TRBD2	TRBJ2-2	many	CASSVRTSGGGGELFF	TGTGCCAGCAGCGTCCGGACTAGCGGGGGTGGCGGGGAGCTGTTTTTT
TRBV3-1	TRBD1	TRBJ1-1	NA	CASSQGWDRGGTTEAFF	TGTGCCAGCAGCCAAGGTTGGGACAGGGGTGGGACCACTGAAGCTTTCTTT
TRBV12-3/TRBV12-4	TRBD2	TRBJ2-1	NA	CASSIAGLALQGQFF	TGTGCCAGCAGTATTGCGGGACTAGCCTTACAGGGGCAGTTCTTC
TRBV20-1	NA	TRBJ2-3	NA	CSARVPGALGDTQYF	TGCAGTGCTAGAGTACCAGGGGCCTTGGGAGATACGCAGTATTTT
TRBV2	TRBD1	TRBJ2-7	NA	CASNDRGTYEQYF	TGTGCCAGCAACGACAGGGGAACCTACGAGCAGTACTTC
TRBV7-2	NA	TRBJ2-7	NA	CASSSPDRYEQYF	TGTGCCAGCAGCTCACCGGACCGCTACGAGCAGTACTTC
TRBV7-9	NA	TRBJ1-2	few	CALYGPAIYGYTF	TGTGCCCTGTATGGACCGGCTATCTATGGCTACACCTTC
TRBV20-1	NA	TRBJ2-1	many	CSASDGGRILEQFF	TGCAGTGCTAGCGATGGGGGTAGGATCCTTGAGCAGTTCTTC